The next 13 T cell receptor beta chains were all read from a single sample in a study of cytomegalovirus exposure and HLA in healthy donors. Vbeta (60) and Jbeta (13) primers were used in the PCR. Measured with immunoSEQ multiplex PCR; TCRdb has only the in-frame clones, and not every one. The sample yields roughly 130,000 clones, 75% to 90% seen once. Sequencing input: PBMCs. The receptors were gathered from a man aged 25 to 45 in good health and CMV-seronegative.

The V gene is TRBV9, the J gene TRBJ2-2, with 10 bases aligning to TRBD2. The CDR3 has 16 amino acids. Germline values: CDR1 SGDLS, CDR2 YYNGEE. V was clipped by 3 bases and J by 4 bases; unmatched bases: 6. The CDR3 region has the DNA TGTGCCAGCAGCGGGACTAGCGGAGCCTTCACCGGGGAGCTGTTTTTT. Its protein is CASSGTSGAFTGELFF. The entire variable domain, with the rest obtained from reference TRBV9 and TRBJ2-2, is as follows: DSGVTQTPKHLITATGQRVTLRCSPRSGDLSVYWYQQSLDQGLQFLIQYYNGEERAKGNILERFSAQQFPDLHSELNLSSLELGDSALYFCASSGTSGAFTGELFFGEGSRLTVL.

This clone has a handful of counts. The V and J genes are TRBV14 and TRBJ1-1; D gene unclear. The CDR3 covers 12 residues. Trimming took off 1 base at V and 8 bases at J, with 8 bases between the two ends. Germline V gene lookup returns CDR1 SGHDN and CDR2 FVKESK. In DNA, the CDR3 is TGTGCCAGCAGCCAAGGAGGAGCGGAAGCTTTCTTT. Amino acid sequence: CASSQGGAEAFF.

The chain uses TRBV10-3 and TRBJ2-7; a weak D match, TRBD1 (6 bases). There are 14 residues in the CDR3. Trimming removed 3 bases from V and 2 bases from J, with 11 bases in between. Germline values: CDR1 ENHRY, CDR2 SYGVKD. The CDR3 sequence: CAISDEGVTYEQYF. Here the CDR3 DNA reads TGTGCCATCAGTGATGAGGGGGTAACCTACGAGCAGTACTTC.

This clone was observed once. The sample has other DNA sequences that encode this CDR3 too. The chain joins TRBV5-1 to TRBJ2-1; D unclear. The ends were cut back, 0 bases at V and 1 base at J, with 8 bases in the middle. There are 15 residues in the CDR3. Germline V lookup: CDR1 SGHRS, CDR2 YFSETQ. The CDR3 coding sequence is TGCGCCAGCAGCTTGGTTTCCGGGTCCTACAATGAGCAGTTCTTC. It codes for CASSLVSGSYNEQFF.

The CDR3 loop is CASSVGQGYEQYF. In nucleotides, the CDR3 is TGTGCCAGTAGTGTCGGACAGGGGTACGAGCAGTACTTC. The gene calls are TRBV19 and TRBJ2-7, with 9 nucleotides matching TRBD1. Germline V gene data show CDR1 as LNHDA and CDR2 as SQIVND (reference sequence). This CDR3 has 13 residues. V gave up 5 bases and J gave up 4 bases; unmatched junction bases: 3.

This clone was seen a handful of times. The chain is built from TRBV6-5 and TRBJ2-3; maybe TRBD2 (5 bases). Trimming removed 10 bases at V and 2 bases at J, with 10 bases between. Germline V gene sequence: CDR1 MNHEY, CDR2 SVGAGI. The CDR3 is 12 residues long. CDR3 residues: CATGLSTDTQYF. The CDR3 bases are TGTGCCACCGGACTCTCCACAGATACGCAGTATTTT.

This rearrangement joins TRBV14 to TRBJ1-2; D is possibly TRBD1 (5 bases). The ends were cut back, 2 bases at V and 6 bases at J, with 16 bases in the middle. This CDR3 has 15 residues. Germline-derived CDR1 and CDR2 are SGHDN and FVKESK. The CDR3 DNA reads as TGTGCCAGCAGCCAATTGAGGGAGGGGAGGAATGGCTACACCTTC. Its translation: CASSQLREGRNGYTF.

The gene calls are TRBV10-3 and TRBJ2-5; TRBD1 might be the D (5 bases). The germline gives CDR1 ENHRY, CDR2 SYGVKD. The V and J ends lost 5 bases and 5 bases respectively, with 15 bases between them. This CDR3 is 14 amino acids long. CDR3 in DNA: TGTGCCATCAGTATGAACCTGGGGCACGAGACCCAGTACTTC. Its protein product is CAISMNLGHETQYF.

This chain links TRBV19 with TRBJ2-1; a weak D match, TRBD1 (6 bases). CDR1 and CDR2 from the germline V gene are LNHDA and SQIVND (reference sequence). The V end was cut by 5 bases, the J end by 7 bases, with 18 bases between. CDR3 length: 15 residues. The CDR3 DNA is TGTGCCAGTAGTGTTGGGTCGAGAGGGGGAAATGAGCAGTTCTTC. Translated: CASSVGSRGGNEQFF. Complete variable domain (other parts from reference TRBV19 and TRBJ2-1): DGGITQSPKYLFRKEGQNVTLSCEQNLNHDAMYWYRQDPGQGLRLIYYSQIVNDFQKGDIAEGYSVSREKKESFPLTVTSAQKNPTAFYLCASSVGSRGGNEQFFGPGTRLTVL.

This chain connects TRBV5-6 to TRBJ1-3; D not certain. The CDR3 is 13 amino acids. Trimming removed 0 bases from V and 4 bases from J, with 5 bases in between. The germline V gene has CDR1 SGHDT and CDR2 YYEEEE. CDR3 bases: TGTGCCAGCAGCTTGGATCAGGGAAACACCATATATTTT. It is translated as CASSLDQGNTIYF.

The table lists this clone with a count of one. The rearrangement uses TRBV5-1 and TRBJ1-4; perhaps TRBD1 as D (6 bases). Per germline, CDR1 SGHRS and CDR2 YFSETQ. The CDR3 is 14 residues long. With 1 base removed from V and 5 bases from J, the gap between germline ends came to 9 bases. Written as DNA, the CDR3 is TGCGCCAGCAGCTTGCAGGGGCGGAATGAAAAACTGTTTTTT. Translated: CASSLQGRNEKLFF.

The chain joins TRBV7-9 to TRBJ1-1, with TRBD1 matching 9 bases. CDR1 is SEHNR and CDR2 is FQNEAQ in the germline V gene (reference sequence). CDR3 size: 16 residues. Trimming cost V 5 bases and J 5 bases; bases outside gene matches: 12. The CDR3 coding sequence is TGTGCCAGCAGCCGTGTGAGGGACAGGGACGAGACTGAAGCTTTCTTT. It translates to CASSRVRDRDETEAFF.

The chain couples TRBV5-1 to TRBJ2-7, with 9 bases identical to TRBD1. The CDR3 contains 17 residues. Germline CDR1 SGHRS, CDR2 YFSETQ. J was trimmed by 1 base and V by 4 bases; bases with no gene match: 12. The CDR3 loop reads CASSTGTGRLMSYEQYF. CDR3 DNA: TGCGCCAGCAGCACCGGGACAGGGAGGCTTATGTCCTACGAGCAGTACTTC.